One and the same sample provided the 11 T cell receptor beta chains below, sequenced in a study of blood T cell repertoires in COVID-19. Sequencing was performed with immunoSEQ multiplex PCR; in TCRdb, only in-frame clones are kept and a portion is missing. The table has fewer than 350,000 clones, approximately 90% seen once; the top ten hold approximately 4.1%. Sequencing used peripheral blood. Receptors were obtained from a woman between 55 and 75 years old with COVID-19, enrolled during active disease.

The V gene is TRBV11-3, the J gene TRBJ2-1, with D perhaps TRBD2 (6 bases). The V end was cut by 0 bases, the J end by 14 bases, with 11 bases between. From germline, CDR1 is SGHNT and CDR2 YENEEA. The CDR3 extends over 12 amino acids. The CDR3: CASSLDGGWEFF. Written as DNA, the CDR3 is TGTGCCAGCAGCTTAGATGGGGGGTGGGAGTTCTTC.

The chain uses TRBV18 and TRBJ2-4; 7 bases align to TRBD2. This CDR3 spans 15 amino acids. Germline V lookup: CDR1 KGHSH, CDR2 LQKENI. The V and J ends lost 8 bases and 6 bases, in that order; junction bases with no gene match: 13. As DNA, the CDR3 is TGTGCCAGCCGGCCGGTAGCGGGCCCCCCAAACATTCAGTACTTC. It encodes CASRPVAGPPNIQYF.

This chain uses TRBV12-5 with TRBJ2-1; the match to TRBD1 covers 8 bases. CDR1 and CDR2 (germline): LGHNT, FRNRAP. The CDR3 extends over 15 amino acids. Trimming at V came to 2 bases and at J to 4 bases, leaving 4 bases not matched to a gene. The CDR3 bases are TGTGCTAGTGGTTTGTCGTGGACAGGGTACAATGAGCAGTTCTTC. It specifies CASGLSWTGYNEQFF.

The V and J genes are TRBV25-1 and TRBJ1-1; TRBD1 is a possible D gene (5 bases). Per the germline V gene, CDR1 is MGHDK and CDR2 is SYGVNS. V lost 8 bases, J lost 3 bases, and 7 bases lay in between. The CDR3 spans 11 residues. Here the CDR3 reads CASGRDTEAFF. Written as DNA, the CDR3 is TGTGCCAGCGGCAGGGACACTGAAGCTTTCTTT.

The chain employs TRBV21-1 and TRBJ1-5; the table's D call, TRBD1, has no DNA check behind it. TRBV21-1 is assigned pseudogene status. CDR3 size: 17 residues. This CDR3 reads CASSRGDRLYSNQPQHF. CDR3 nucleotides: TGTGCCAGCAGCAGGGGGGACAGACTTTATAGCAATCAGCCCCAGCATTTT.

This chain connects TRBV19 to TRBJ1-5; D ambiguous. V lost 6 bases to trimming and J lost 2 bases, with 14 bases between them. The CDR3 has 15 residues. CDR1 is LNHDA and CDR2 is SQIVND in the germline V gene (reference sequence). CDR3 in DNA: TGTGCCAGTAGCCCCGCGGGATTCGGCAATCAGCCCCAGCATTTT. The encoded protein is CASSPAGFGNQPQHF.

This chain uses TRBV3-1 (or the pseudogene TRBV3-2) with TRBJ2-5; 10 nucleotides line up with TRBD2. Germline lookup yields CDR1 LGHDT and CDR2 YNNKEL (reference sequence). The CDR3 is 14 amino acids. Unmatched junction bases numbered 4, after V lost 6 bases and J lost 3 bases. Here the CDR3 reads CASSHLAGEETQYF. CDR3 DNA: TGTGCCAGCAGTCACCTAGCGGGGGAAGAGACCCAGTACTTC.

This clone was found once. This sequence joins TRBV5-1 and TRBJ1-1; D is ambiguous. The V gene's germline CDR1 is SGHRS and CDR2 YFSETQ. This CDR3 comprises 15 residues. V was clipped by 0 bases and J by 1 base, with 10 bases between them. For the CDR3, the DNA is TGCGCCAGCAGCTTGGCAGCGGCGGGGAACACTGAAGCTTTCTTT. Amino acid sequence: CASSLAAAGNTEAFF.

The V call is TRBV7-6, the J call TRBJ1-4; D not resolved. The germline V and J ends were trimmed by 5 bases and 8 bases, with 15 bases remaining between them. This CDR3 comprises 14 residues. The germline gives CDR1 SGHVS, CDR2 FNYEAQ. The CDR3 DNA is TGTGCCAGCAGCCCGTACCTGACGGGGGAAAAACTGTTTTTT. As protein: CASSPYLTGEKLFF. The variable domain in full, completed from reference TRBV7-6 and TRBJ1-4, reads GAGVSQSPRYKVTKRGQDVALRCDPISGHVSLYWYRQALGQGPEFLTYFNYEAQQDKSGLPNDRFSAERPEGSISTLTIQRTEQRDSAMYRCASSPYLTGEKLFFGSGTQLSVL.

V usage is TRBV28 and J usage is TRBJ1-5; D is unresolved. Germline V gives CDR1 MDHEN, CDR2 SYDVKM. The germline V and J ends were trimmed by 7 bases and 5 bases, with 9 bases remaining between them. This CDR3 comprises 12 residues. CDR3 DNA: TGTGCCAGCACTTTCGCGGATCAGCCCCAGCATTTT. It codes for CASTFADQPQHF.

The chain has TRBV5-1 and TRBJ1-2; tentatively, D is TRBD1 (5 bases). Trimming removed 4 bases at V and 2 bases at J, with 12 bases between. Germline V gene data show CDR1 as SGHRS and CDR2 as YFSETQ. CDR3 length: 14 residues. The CDR3 protein is CASSPNSGNYGYTF. DNA for the CDR3: TGCGCCAGCAGCCCCAACTCAGGGAACTATGGCTACACCTTC.